This T cell receptor beta chain was observed in a study of response to subunit inactivated influenza vaccine. TCRdb recomputed calls from the RT-PCR reads with MiXCR, one row per CDR3 protein. The data hold more than 450,000 distinct CDR3 sequences, with 11% observed a single time. This clonotype was picked up a small number of times. This CDR3 is 12 amino acids long. CDR1 and CDR2 (germline): SQVTM, ANQGSEA. The V end was cut by 6 bases, the J end by 5 bases, with 12 bases between. The data were also submitted as part of a second study, on T cells expressing NK-cell markers. As reported in that work: The cDNA for TCR beta came from 5'RACE template switching with UMIs. The leading position in the CD3+CD56-NKG2C+ fraction of a handful of donors also went to these clonotypes.

The chain links TRBV29-1 to TRBJ2-3; D may be TRBD1 (5 bases). The material sequenced was PBMCs from blood, taken on the day of vaccination. The TCR sequence derives from a man between 45 and 60 years old who received an inactivated influenza vaccine. The CDR3 DNA is TGCAGCGTGGGGCCTGGGGTAGATACGCAGTATTTT. It is translated as CSVGPGVDTQYF.